The present entry profiles one TCR beta chain with its context. Its target is not known. This sample is drawn from a study of cytomegalovirus exposure and HLA in healthy donors. Study-level findings and limits: Among CMV-associated TCR beta chains, most appeared HLA-restricted in a later analysis. Owing to their indistinguishability, certain V segments, notably TRBV6-2 and TRBV6-3, were excluded. In a later analysis, HLA-C alleles had the fewest associated TCRs, DRB1 alleles the most. About 87% or about 30% of the time was how often most TCR beta V segments were productive, according to an earlier analysis.

PCR employed 60 Vbeta and 13 Jbeta primers. The data were produced by immunoSEQ multiplex PCR, yet TCRdb's version contains in-frame clones alone and is incomplete. Of more than 150,000 clones detected, around 80% appear once; the ten largest clones hold about 1.5%. The CDR3 runs to 13 residues. Germline V gives CDR1 SGHRS, CDR2 YFSETQ. V lost 4 bases and J lost 10, with 17 bases in between. The sample was PBMCs. The TCR originated in a man aged 18 to 30 in good health and CMV-seronegative. V gene TRBV5-1 combines with J gene TRBJ1-2; D possibly corresponds to TRBD1 (5 bases). CDR3 loop: CASSPGTTGDYTF. The CDR3, as DNA: TGCGCCAGCAGCCCAGGGACGACGGGGGACTACACCTTC.